One and the same sample provided the 28 T cell receptor beta chains below, sequenced in a study of blood T cell repertoires in COVID-19. The method was immunoSEQ multiplex PCR; TCRdb's version includes in-frame clones alone and lacks a portion of them. Of a few hundred thousand clones listed, about 87% were seen once; the top ten hold over 3%. Material for sequencing was PBMCs or T cells enriched from blood (not recorded which). Source of these receptors: a middle-aged woman who had been exposed to COVID-19.

V gene TRBV7-2 combines with J gene TRBJ2-7; no reliable D call. Germline V gene lookup returns CDR1 SGHTA and CDR2 FQGNSA. Trimming left V 5 bases short and J 5 bases short, with 13 bases between. This CDR3 spans 13 amino acids. The CDR3 protein is CASSLSPRNEQYF. The CDR3, as DNA: TGTGCCAGCAGCCTCTCTCCGAGGAACGAGCAGTACTTC.

Remarks on this clone: A junction end diverges from the germline sequence, so it may reflect a read error. The DNA for the CDR3 is TGTGCCAGCAGCTTGGGGCCCCTAGGGGACAGCTACACTGAAGCTTTCTTT. Encoded protein: CASSLGPLGDSYTEAFF. The genes are TRBV5-1 and TRBJ1-1; the match to TRBD1 covers 7 bases. The CDR3 spans 17 residues. CDR1 is SGHRS and CDR2 is YFSETQ in the germline V gene.

The V call is TRBV7-8, the J call TRBJ2-1, with TRBD1 matching 8 bases. The CDR3 sequence is 13 residues long. CDR1 and CDR2 (germline): SGHVS, FQNEAQ. V was pared by 3 bases and J by 6 bases, with 1 base of the junction left unmatched. CDR3 amino acids: CASSFQGANEQFF. In DNA form, the CDR3 reads TGTGCCAGCAGCTTCCAGGGGGCCAATGAGCAGTTCTTC.

The V gene is TRBV30, the J gene TRBJ1-6; tentatively, D is TRBD1 (6 bases). The V end was cut by 5 bases, the J end by 6 bases, with 8 bases between. Germline CDR1 and CDR2: GTSNPN and SVGIG (reference sequence). The length of the CDR3 is 12 residues. The CDR3 is CAWGQFNSPLHF. The CDR3 nucleotides read TGTGCCTGGGGACAGTTTAATTCACCCCTCCACTTT.

The chain carries TRBV4-1 and TRBJ1-5, with D possibly being TRBD1 (5 bases). This CDR3 spans 15 amino acids. CDR1 and CDR2 from the germline V gene are MGHRA and YSYEKL. The V gene lost 0 bases and the J gene lost 9 bases, with 15 bases spanning the gap. CDR3 in amino acids: CASSQDRDAGRPQHF. The CDR3 DNA sequence: TGCGCCAGCAGCCAAGATAGGGACGCGGGAAGGCCCCAGCATTTT.

The V and J genes are TRBV4-1 and TRBJ1-5, with 7 nucleotides matching TRBD1. CDR3 length: 15 amino acids. Germline lookup yields CDR1 MGHRA and CDR2 YSYEKL. The ends lost 2 bases at V and 3 bases at J; junction bases unmatched: 4. This CDR3 is CASSQPGQYNQPQHF. The CDR3 bases are TGCGCCAGCAGCCAACCGGGACAGTACAATCAGCCCCAGCATTTT.

The CDR3 bases are TGTGCCAGCAGCCAAGAAACGCGGGGCACAGATACGCAGTATTTT. Its protein is CASSQETRGTDTQYF. The chain is built from TRBV4-2 and TRBJ2-3, with D tentatively TRBD2 (5 bases). Germline CDR1 is LGHNA and CDR2 is YNFKEQ. This CDR3 has 15 residues. V was shortened by 0 bases and J by 1 base, with 8 bases between the two germline ends.

The CDR3 sequence is CASSLDRIRIQYF. The CDR3 DNA reads TGTGCCAGCAGCTTAGACAGGATCCGCATTCAGTACTTC. The rearrangement uses TRBV7-9 and TRBJ2-4; tentative D call: TRBD1 (5 bases). Trimming left V 1 base short and J 9 bases short, with 10 bases between. Germline values: CDR1 SEHNR, CDR2 FQNEAQ (reference sequence). The CDR3 extends over 13 amino acids.

Of note for this clone: Other DNA sequences in the same sample also yield this CDR3. V and J are TRBV13 and TRBJ2-7; D is perhaps TRBD2 (7 bases). The CDR3 has 14 amino acids. Germline CDR1 is PRHDT and CDR2 is FYEKMQ (reference sequence). V gave up 5 bases and J gave up 2 bases, with 13 bases separating them. CDR3 DNA: TGTGCCAGCAGCCTCGGGGGGCGTGCCTACGAGCAGTACTTC. This translates into CASSLGGRAYEQYF.

This clone was detected once. V and J are TRBV6-5 and TRBJ2-7; D may be TRBD2 (5 bases). The CDR3 spans 13 residues. With 2 bases removed from V and 4 bases from J, the gap between germline ends came to 9 bases. CDR1 is MNHEY and CDR2 is SVGAGI in the germline V gene. For the CDR3, the DNA is TGTGCCAGCAGTTACGGGGAGCGGTACGAGCAGTACGTC. Its protein product is CASSYGERYEQYV.

The V and J genes are TRBV4-2 and TRBJ2-7; TRBD2 matches 9 bases. CDR1 and CDR2 (germline): LGHNA, YNFKEQ. The CDR3 covers 15 residues. V lost 0 bases and J lost 0; bases outside the gene matches: 0. As DNA, the CDR3 is TGTGCCAGCAGCCAAGATAGCGGGGGCTCCTACGAGCAGTACTTC. As protein: CASSQDSGGSYEQYF.

The chain recombines TRBV3-1 (or the pseudogene TRBV3-2) with TRBJ2-5, with D possibly matching TRBD1 (6 bases). The CDR3 covers 13 residues. CDR1 LGHDT and CDR2 YNNKEL come from the germline V gene (reference sequence). V gave up 6 bases and J gave up 6 bases, with 14 bases separating them. CDR3 loop: CASSLEGVQTQYF. The CDR3, as DNA: TGTGCCAGCAGTCTAGAGGGGGTTCAGACCCAGTACTTC.

The chain uses TRBV6-5 and TRBJ1-1; D unclear. The CDR3 spans 13 residues. Between the trimmed V and J ends, which lost 6 bases and 2 bases, there was a span of 10 bases. Germline V gene data show CDR1 as MNHEY and CDR2 as SVGAGI. The CDR3 region has the DNA TGTGCCAGCAGCCCGTACTCAAACACTGAAGCTTTCTTT. As protein: CASSPYSNTEAFF.

V is TRBV7-9 and J is TRBJ1-4, with D perhaps TRBD1 (6 bases). The germline CDR1 and CDR2 sequences are SEHNR and FQNEAQ (reference sequence). V shed 2 bases and J shed 7 bases, with 14 bases lying between them. CDR3 length: 15 residues. The CDR3 loop is CASSLMGAFIEKLFF. DNA of the CDR3: TGTGCCAGCAGCTTAATGGGGGCGTTTATTGAAAAACTGTTTTTT. The full variable domain, rest sourced from reference TRBV7-9 and TRBJ1-4, is DTGVSQNPRHKITKRGQNVTFRCDPISEHNRLYWYRQTLGQGPEFLTYFQNEAQLEKSRLLSDRFSAERPKGSFSTLEIQRTEQGDSAMYLCASSLMGAFIEKLFFGSGTQLSVL.

V gene TRBV7-2 combines with J gene TRBJ2-7; 7 nucleotides line up with TRBD2. V gave up 1 base and J gave up 3 bases; unmatched junction bases: 3. This CDR3 contains 14 residues. Germline assignment: CDR1 SGHTA and CDR2 FQGNSA. CDR3 amino acids: CASSLDGRDYEQYF. DNA of the CDR3: TGTGCCAGCAGCTTAGATGGGAGGGACTACGAGCAGTACTTC.

The chain employs TRBV4-3 and TRBJ1-6, with D perhaps matching TRBD1 (6 bases). V lost 4 bases to trimming and J lost 0 bases, with 10 bases between them. Germline CDR1 LGHNA, CDR2 YSLEER. The CDR3 is made up of 16 amino acids. The CDR3 spells CASSLEDSSYNSPLHF. The CDR3 region has the DNA TGCGCCAGCAGCCTGGAGGACAGCTCCTATAATTCACCCCTCCACTTT.

This clone has only one observation. This chain connects TRBV14 to TRBJ1-2; 8 bases are shared with TRBD1. J lost 7 bases, V lost 0 bases, and 10 bases had no gene match. The CDR3 consists of 16 residues. From germline, CDR1 is SGHDN and CDR2 FVKESK. The CDR3 sequence is CASSQDIQGATSGYTF. CDR3 in DNA: TGTGCCAGCAGCCAAGATATCCAGGGGGCTACGAGTGGCTACACCTTC.

The chain combines TRBV11-2 with TRBJ1-2; D might be TRBD1 (5 bases). V was clipped by 5 bases and J by 7 bases, with 17 bases between them. The CDR3 is 14 residues long. Germline CDR1 is SGHAT and CDR2 is FQNNGV. CDR3 residues: CASSPLGQGGGYTF. CDR3 nucleotides: TGTGCCAGCAGCCCTCTCGGGCAGGGTGGTGGCTACACCTTC.

This clone turned up a few times. The chain combines TRBV2 with TRBJ2-1; TRBD2 aligns across 14 bases. The CDR3 runs 15 residues. V trimming: 3 bases; J trimming: 8 bases; junction bases outside the gene matches: 3. In germline, CDR1 is SNHLY, CDR2 FYNNEI. CDR3 in DNA: TGTGCCAGCAGTGACGGGACTAGCGGGAGCGATGAGCAGTTCTTC. Residues: CASSDGTSGSDEQFF.

The chain carries TRBV6-5 and TRBJ1-1; 7 nucleotides match TRBD1. CDR1 and CDR2 from the germline V gene are MNHEY and SVGAGI. This CDR3 is 14 amino acids long. The junction had 5 bases not matched to a gene; V was cut back by 5 bases and J by 2 bases. The DNA of the CDR3 is TGTGCCAGCAGTCCCAGGGACAGTAACACTGAAGCTTTCTTT. Protein product: CASSPRDSNTEAFF.

This clone has more than one count but fewer than ten. The rearrangement joins TRBV3-1 (or the pseudogene TRBV3-2) to TRBJ2-7; D possibly corresponds to TRBD2 (7 bases). The CDR3 is 17 amino acids. Germline V gene sequence: CDR1 LGHDT, CDR2 YNNKEL (reference sequence). Trimming took 5 bases from V and 1 from J, leaving 21 bases between them. In DNA form, the CDR3 reads TGTGCCAGCAGCAACCGAAGGGGGAGGGAGCCTTCCTACGAGCAGTACTTC. Amino acid sequence: CASSNRRGREPSYEQYF.

This chain uses TRBV3-1 (or the pseudogene TRBV3-2) with TRBJ1-1; D call uncertain. V lost 3 bases, J lost 8 bases, and 13 bases lay in between. Germline V gene data show CDR1 as LGHDT and CDR2 as YNNKEL (reference sequence). This CDR3 is built from 13 residues. The CDR3 DNA reads TGTGCCAGCAGCCAGGGTCAACAGAGAGAAGCTTTCTTT. Translation: CASSQGQQREAFF.

This chain links TRBV7-9 with TRBJ2-3; D call uncertain. Looked up from germline, CDR1 is SEHNR and CDR2 is FQNEAQ (reference sequence). The CDR3 is 14 residues long. Trimming removed 1 base from V and 2 bases from J, with 7 bases in between. The CDR3: CASSLVAPTDTQYF. DNA for the CDR3: TGTGCCAGCAGCTTAGTAGCTCCCACAGATACGCAGTATTTT.

This clone was found once. The rearrangement links TRBV7-2 to TRBJ2-2; D perhaps matches TRBD1 (5 bases). The CDR3 runs to 14 residues. Trimming took 5 bases from V and 7 from J, leaving 14 bases between them. Germline-derived CDR1 and CDR2 are SGHTA and FQGNSA. CDR3: CASSQTQGNGELFF. The CDR3 DNA is TGTGCCAGCAGCCAAACCCAGGGCAACGGGGAGCTGTTTTTT.

This clone was found once. This chain links TRBV5-1 with TRBJ2-1; perhaps TRBD2 as D (5 bases). The CDR3 has 14 amino acids. V was trimmed by 6 bases and J by 2 bases, leaving 12 bases between them. Germline V gene sequence: CDR1 SGHRS, CDR2 YFSETQ. CDR3 nucleotide sequence: TGCGCCAGCACCACTAGTCTCACCTACAATGAGCAGTTCTTC. This translates into CASTTSLTYNEQFF.

The chain is built from TRBV6-5 and TRBJ1-6, with TRBD1 matching over 9 bases. Trimming at V came to 5 bases and at J to 10 bases, leaving 6 bases not matched to a gene. Germline V CDR1 and CDR2: MNHEY, SVGAGI. This CDR3 is built from 14 residues. CDR3 region: CASSLGQGKSPLHF. CDR3 nucleotide sequence: TGTGCCAGCAGTCTTGGACAGGGGAAATCACCCCTCCACTTT.

DNA of the CDR3: TGCGCCAGCAGCCATACAGGGTCTAACTATGGCTACACCTTC. Its protein is CASSHTGSNYGYTF. The chain recombines TRBV4-1 with TRBJ1-2; maybe TRBD1 (6 bases). CDR1 and CDR2 from the germline V gene are MGHRA and YSYEKL. The CDR3 is 14 amino acids. V lost 3 bases and J 0 bases, leaving 8 bases between the germline ends.

V and J are TRBV4-3 and TRBJ1-5, with D unclear. Germline V gives CDR1 LGHNA, CDR2 YSLEER. CDR3 length: 14 amino acids. Between the trimmed V and J ends, which lost 1 base and 5 bases, there was a span of 9 bases. The CDR3 nucleotides read TGCGCCAGCAGCCAAGTTACAGTCCATCAGCCCCAGCATTTT. Translation gives CASSQVTVHQPQHF.